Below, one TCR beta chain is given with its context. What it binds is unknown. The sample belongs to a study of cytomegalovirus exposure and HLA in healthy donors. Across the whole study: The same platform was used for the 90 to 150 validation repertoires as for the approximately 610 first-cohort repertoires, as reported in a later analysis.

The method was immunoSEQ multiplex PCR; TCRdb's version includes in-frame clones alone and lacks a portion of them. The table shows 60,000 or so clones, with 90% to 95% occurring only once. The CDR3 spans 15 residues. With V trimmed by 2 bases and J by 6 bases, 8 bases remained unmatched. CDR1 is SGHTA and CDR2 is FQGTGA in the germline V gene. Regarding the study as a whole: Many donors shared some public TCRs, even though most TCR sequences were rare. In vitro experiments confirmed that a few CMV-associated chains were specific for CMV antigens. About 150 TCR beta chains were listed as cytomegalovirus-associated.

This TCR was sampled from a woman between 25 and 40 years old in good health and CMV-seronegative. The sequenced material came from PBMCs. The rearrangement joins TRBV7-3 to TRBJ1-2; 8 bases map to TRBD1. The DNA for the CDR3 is TGTGCCAGCAGCTTAGGACAGGGTTTGCGGAATGGCTACACCTTC. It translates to CASSLGQGLRNGYTF.